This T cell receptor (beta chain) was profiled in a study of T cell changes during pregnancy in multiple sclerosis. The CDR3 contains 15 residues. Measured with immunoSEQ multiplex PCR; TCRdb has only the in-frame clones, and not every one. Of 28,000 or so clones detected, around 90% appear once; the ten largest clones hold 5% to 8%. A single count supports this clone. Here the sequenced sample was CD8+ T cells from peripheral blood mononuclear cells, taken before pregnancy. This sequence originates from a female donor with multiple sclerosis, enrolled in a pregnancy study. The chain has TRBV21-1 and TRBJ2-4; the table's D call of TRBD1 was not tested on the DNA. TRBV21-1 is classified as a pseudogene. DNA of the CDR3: TGTGCCAGCAGCCCAAAGGGGGTAGCCAAAAACATTCAGTACTTC. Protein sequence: CASSPKGVAKNIQYF.